This entry lists 30 T cell receptor beta chains sequenced from one sample in a study of Graves' ophthalmopathy and Graves' hyperthyroidism. RNA transcripts were the source from which TCR beta CDR3 regions were amplified. An initial RT-PCR round employing HTBI primers preceded a second-round multiplex PCR. Via MiXCR, TCRdb re-called the multiplex PCR reads, giving one row per CDR3 protein. Of about half a million distinct CDR3 sequences in the sample, approximately 15% were seen once. Input material: blood. Receptors originate from a woman aged 25 to 39 with Graves' ophthalmopathy.

This clonotype was observed many times. This chain connects TRBV6-1 to TRBJ2-5; TRBD1 matches 7 bases. V lost 4 bases, J lost 5 bases, and 4 bases stayed unmatched. Per the germline V gene, CDR1 is MNHNS and CDR2 is SASEGT. The CDR3 contains 13 residues. This CDR3 is CASSVGGYETQYF. Here the CDR3 DNA reads TGTGCCAGCAGTGTAGGGGGCTATGAGACCCAGTACTTC.

This clonotype is a singleton in its sample. The gene calls are TRBV6-4 and TRBJ1-1, with 9 positions matching TRBD1. The germline gives CDR1 MRHNA, CDR2 SNTAGT. The CDR3 extends over 17 amino acids. V was pared by 2 bases and J by 0 bases, with 7 bases of the junction left unmatched. The CDR3 protein is CASSDPTGTGMNTEAFF. The CDR3 nucleotides read TGTGCCAGCAGTGACCCCACCGGGACAGGGATGAACACTGAAGCTTTCTTT.

V is TRBV27 and J is TRBJ2-7; TRBD1 agrees at 7 bases. The trim removed 4 bases at V and 7 bases at J, leaving 10 bases unmatched. The CDR3 runs 14 residues. Germline values: CDR1 MNHEY, CDR2 SMNVEV (reference sequence). CDR3 in amino acids: CASSSNRGAREQYF. As DNA, the CDR3 is TGTGCCAGCAGTTCCAACAGGGGTGCTAGGGAGCAGTACTTC.

This clonotype appeared a few times. This chain joins TRBV28 and TRBJ2-5; no reliable D call. Looked up from germline, CDR1 is MDHEN and CDR2 is SYDVKM. The CDR3 covers 13 residues. Trimming removed 7 bases at V and 2 bases at J, with 11 bases between. The CDR3 DNA follows: TGTGCCAGCACAAGAACTCCTCAAGAGACCCAGTACTTC. Translating gives CASTRTPQETQYF. The full variable domain, rest sourced from reference TRBV28 and TRBJ2-5, is DVKVTQSSRYLVKRTGEKVFLECVQDMDHENMFWYRQDPGLGLRLIYFSYDVKMKEKGDIPEGYSVSREKKERFSLILESASTNQTSMYLCASTRTPQETQYFGPGTRLLVL.

This clonotype has a count of ten or more. The chain uses TRBV5-1 and TRBJ1-2; no firm D call. Trimming removed 0 bases at V and 3 bases at J, with 12 bases between. Germline V gene lookup returns CDR1 SGHRS and CDR2 YFSETQ. This CDR3 has 15 residues. This chain's CDR3 is CASSLEESRHYGYTF. The CDR3 DNA sequence: TGCGCCAGCAGCTTGGAGGAGAGCCGCCACTATGGCTACACCTTC. The full variable domain, rest sourced from reference TRBV5-1 and TRBJ1-2, is KAGVTQTPRYLIKTRGQQVTLSCSPISGHRSVSWYQQTPGQGLQFLFEYFSETQRNKGNFPGRFSGRQFSNSRSEMNVSTLELGDSALYLCASSLEESRHYGYTFGSGTRLTVV.

This clonotype has ten or more counts. The chain uses TRBV6-5 and TRBJ1-2; D unresolved. Per the germline V gene, CDR1 is MNHEY and CDR2 is SVGAGI. Deletions cut 7 bases from V and 6 bases from J, with 15 bases between. There are 13 residues in the CDR3. The DNA of the CDR3 is TGTGCCAGCAATTTCCTGCGGGAAAATGGCTACACCTTC. Translating it yields CASNFLRENGYTF.

This clonotype was counted ten times or more. V is TRBV5-1 and J is TRBJ2-7, with unresolved D. The CDR3 runs to 16 residues. Between the trimmed V and J ends, which lost 0 bases and 0 bases, there was a span of 13 bases. Germline V lookup: CDR1 SGHRS, CDR2 YFSETQ. DNA of the CDR3: TGCGCCAGCAGCTTGGAGGGTAGGCAGAGCTCCTACGAGCAGTACTTC. It is translated as CASSLEGRQSSYEQYF.

The table lists this clonotype with many counts. V and J are TRBV12-3 or TRBV12-4 and TRBJ2-7, with D possibly matching TRBD1 (5 bases). This CDR3 is 12 amino acids long. Trimming removed 8 bases at V and 5 bases at J, with 13 bases between. CDR3 DNA sequence: TGTGCCAGCGGACAAGGGTTAAACGAGCAGTACTTC. Translating it yields CASGQGLNEQYF.

There are many counts of this clonotype. The V call is TRBV5-1, the J call TRBJ1-1; D uncertain. This CDR3 contains 14 residues. CDR1 and CDR2 from the germline V gene are SGHRS and YFSETQ. The V end was cut by 1 base, the J end by 3 bases, with 10 bases between. CDR3 residues: CASSLRKEDTEAFF. Here the CDR3 DNA reads TGCGCCAGCAGCTTGCGAAAGGAAGACACTGAAGCTTTCTTT.

There are many counts of this clonotype. This sequence joins TRBV30 and TRBJ2-7, with D perhaps TRBD2 (6 bases). Deletions cut 0 bases from V and 0 bases from J, with 15 bases between. There are 16 residues in the CDR3. Germline CDR1 is GTSNPN and CDR2 is SVGIG (reference sequence). The DNA for the CDR3 is TGTGCCTGGAGTGTACGTGAGGCGGGAATCTCCTACGAGCAGTACTTC. This sequence encodes CAWSVREAGISYEQYF.

This clonotype was counted a few times. The chain joins TRBV19 to TRBJ1-5; D unresolved. This CDR3 has 14 residues. Germline loops: CDR1 LNHDA, CDR2 SQIVND (reference sequence). V lost 1 base and J 5 bases, leaving 9 bases between the germline ends. This CDR3 is CASSIAWRDQPQHF. In DNA, the CDR3 is TGTGCCAGTAGTATAGCGTGGAGAGATCAGCCCCAGCATTTT. Complete variable domain (other parts from reference TRBV19 and TRBJ1-5): DGGITQSPKYLFRKEGQNVTLSCEQNLNHDAMYWYRQDPGQGLRLIYYSQIVNDFQKGDIAEGYSVSREKKESFPLTVTSAQKNPTAFYLCASSIAWRDQPQHFGDGTRLSIL.

The chain is built from TRBV30 and TRBJ2-5; D may correspond to TRBD1 or TRBD2 (5 bases each). Germline V lookup: CDR1 GTSNPN, CDR2 SVGIG (reference sequence). This CDR3 has 12 amino acids. The V end was cut by 1 base, the J end by 8 bases, with 11 bases between. The chain's CDR3 is CAWSAGLNTQYF. The DNA for the CDR3 is TGTGCCTGGAGTGCGGGGCTTAATACCCAGTACTTC.

This clonotype appeared many times. The chain employs TRBV18 and TRBJ1-5; D remains unclear. Trimming removed 2 bases from V and 5 bases from J, with 7 bases in between. From germline, CDR1 is KGHSH and CDR2 LQKENI. The CDR3 totals 13 residues. In DNA, the CDR3 is TGTGCCAGCTCACCAACGCAGGATCAGCCCCAGCATTTT. Translation: CASSPTQDQPQHF.

The chain has TRBV27 and TRBJ1-2; D is ambiguous. CDR3 size: 14 residues. Trimming cost V 2 bases and J 0 bases, with 7 bases left between them. Germline V gene lookup returns CDR1 MNHEY and CDR2 SMNVEV (reference sequence). The CDR3, as DNA: TGTGCCAGCAGTTTAGTGGACTCTAACTATGGCTACACCTTC. It translates to CASSLVDSNYGYTF.

In its sample, this clonotype was seen many times. Possible read error: a much larger clone is one base away. V is TRBV2 and J is TRBJ2-5; unclear D gene. The germline V gene has CDR1 SNHLY and CDR2 FYNNEI. This CDR3 is built from 11 residues. In nucleotides, the CDR3 is TGTGCCAGCAGTATAGAAGAGACCAAGTACTTC. Translated, it gives CASSIEETKYF.

A word on this clonotype: A read error may account for a junction end that differs from germline. The chain is built from TRBV29-1 and TRBJ1-2; no clear D. CDR1 SQVTM and CDR2 ANQGSEA come from the germline V gene. The CDR3 has 13 residues. The CDR3 loop is CSAPGGFNYGHTF. CDR3 coding DNA: TGCAGCGCCCCGGGAGGGTTTAACTATGGCCACACCTTC. The entire variable domain, with the rest obtained from reference TRBV29-1 and TRBJ1-2, is as follows: SAVISQKPSRDICQRGTSLTIQCQVDSQVTMMFWYRQQPGQSLTLIATANQGSEATYESGFVIDKFPISRPNLTFSTLTVSNMSPEDSSIYLCSAPGGFNYGHTFGSGTRLTVV.

This clonotype has a count of ten or more. This chain uses TRBV6-5 with TRBJ1-5; D is possibly TRBD1 (5 bases). This CDR3 has 15 amino acids. V lost 2 bases and J 2 bases, leaving 10 bases between the germline ends. Germline V lookup: CDR1 MNHEY, CDR2 SVGAGI. CDR3 residues: CASSYGGVGNQPQHF. The CDR3 bases are TGTGCCAGCAGTTACGGGGGGGTCGGCAATCAGCCCCAGCATTTT.

This clonotype was recorded many times. The V and J genes are TRBV5-1 and TRBJ1-1; D is uncertain. Germline CDR1 is SGHRS and CDR2 is YFSETQ. The V and J ends lost 6 bases and 1 base respectively, with 13 bases between them. The CDR3 has 14 residues. The CDR3 reads CASKIRWANTEAFF. The CDR3, as DNA: TGCGCCAGCAAAATTAGGTGGGCGAACACTGAAGCTTTCTTT.

This clonotype was recorded many times. The V and J genes are TRBV30 and TRBJ2-2; D remains unclear. This CDR3 spans 13 amino acids. Per the germline V gene, CDR1 is GTSNPN and CDR2 is SVGIG (reference sequence). The V end lost 0 bases, the J end lost 3 bases, and 5 bases lay between the germline ends. CDR3 nucleotide sequence: TGTGCCTGGAGTGTAAGGGACACCGGGGAGCTGTTTTTT. Protein product: CAWSVRDTGELFF.

A word on this clonotype: The CDR3 does not close with the conserved phenylalanine or tryptophan, likely indicating a read error. The J gene is TRBJ2-5, the V gene TRBV16, with 12 bases identical to TRBD2. The CDR3 covers 18 residues. Germline CDR1 and CDR2: KGHSY and FQNENV. In DNA, the CDR3 is TGTGCCAGCATCCAAGCGGTTGCTAGCGGGGGGGCCGTAGAGACCCAGTACGTC. This encodes CASIQAVASGGAVETQYV.

This clonotype was seen only a few times. The chain carries TRBV10-3 and TRBJ2-5, with D possibly being TRBD2 (6 bases). The V gene's germline CDR1 is ENHRY and CDR2 SYGVKD. CDR3 length: 15 residues. The ends were cut back, 0 bases at V and 7 bases at J, with 15 bases in the middle. CDR3 sequence: CAISESRRDRGTQYF. CDR3 sequence (DNA): TGTGCCATCAGTGAGTCGAGGCGGGACCGTGGGACCCAGTACTTC.

CDR3 bases: TGTGCCAGCTCACCACCGACAGGTTTGGACATTCAGTACTTC. Protein: CASSPPTGLDIQYF. The genes are TRBV18 and TRBJ2-4, with D tentatively TRBD1 (6 bases). This CDR3 spans 14 amino acids. Deletions cut 0 bases from V and 8 bases from J, with 11 bases between. The germline V gene encodes CDR1 KGHSH and CDR2 LQKENI.

V gene TRBV18 combines with J gene TRBJ2-5; D unclear. The length of the CDR3 is 14 residues. V was pared by 2 bases and J by 5 bases, with 12 bases between. Germline assignment: CDR1 KGHSH and CDR2 LQKENI. The CDR3 DNA sequence: TGTGCCAGCTCACCAGGGGTCCTCCGGGAGACCCAGTACTTC. It specifies CASSPGVLRETQYF.

This rearrangement joins TRBV11-2 to TRBJ1-2, with TRBD1 matching over 9 bases. This CDR3 spans 19 amino acids. The germline V gene has CDR1 SGHAT and CDR2 FQNNGV. V trimming: 2 bases; J trimming: 3 bases; junction bases outside the gene matches: 16. CDR3 nucleotides: TGTGCCAGCAGCTTACAGACAGGGGGGAACACCGGGGAGCACTATGGCTACACCTTC. Translated, it gives CASSLQTGGNTGEHYGYTF.

This clonotype was recorded a few times. The chain has TRBV28 and TRBJ2-5, with D perhaps matching TRBD1 (6 bases). Germline V gene data show CDR1 as MDHEN and CDR2 as SYDVKM. CDR3 length: 15 amino acids. The V end lost 3 bases, the J end lost 2 bases, and 13 bases lay between the germline ends. The CDR3 loop is CASSFLGTKQETQYF. CDR3 bases: TGTGCCAGCAGTTTCTTGGGGACAAAACAAGAGACCCAGTACTTC.

This clonotype came up many times. CDR3 loop: CSARDRIYEQYF. DNA of the CDR3: TGCAGTGCTAGAGATAGGATCTACGAGCAGTACTTC. The chain couples TRBV20-1 to TRBJ2-7, with D unclear. The CDR3 is 12 amino acids. Germline CDR1 and CDR2: DFQATT and SNEGSKA (reference sequence). The V end lost 0 bases, the J end lost 3 bases, and 6 bases lay between the germline ends.

V and J are TRBV20-1 and TRBJ1-1, with D maybe TRBD1 (6 bases). Trimming shortened V by 6 bases and J by 0 bases, and 14 bases separated the two germline ends. In germline, CDR1 is DFQATT, CDR2 SNEGSKA (reference sequence). The CDR3 sequence is 14 residues long. In DNA form, the CDR3 reads TGCAGTGCGCTGGGAGGACAGCTGAACACTGAAGCTTTCTTT. Protein: CSALGGQLNTEAFF.

This clonotype was detected ten times or more. The rearrangement joins TRBV12-3 or TRBV12-4 to TRBJ2-2; D is unresolved. V shed 3 bases and J shed 3 bases, with 8 bases lying between them. The CDR3 spans 14 residues. The DNA of the CDR3 is TGTGCCAGCAGTTTGGTAGGCTACACCGGGGAGCTGTTTTTT. This encodes CASSLVGYTGELFF.

This clonotype was picked up many times. The chain has TRBV6-1 and TRBJ2-6; D is ambiguous. Germline V gene sequence: CDR1 MNHNS, CDR2 SASEGT. This CDR3 spans 14 amino acids. V dropped 6 bases and J dropped 5 bases, with 11 bases sitting between them. The CDR3 DNA follows: TGTGCCAGCAGCCTCCCCGTGAGGGCCAACGTCCTGACTTTC. Encoded protein: CASSLPVRANVLTF.

This clonotype showed up many times. The chain joins TRBV6-5 to TRBJ1-2; 7 bases are shared with TRBD1. There are 16 residues in the CDR3. Unmatched junction bases numbered 10, after V lost 0 bases and J lost 6 bases. The germline V gene encodes CDR1 MNHEY and CDR2 SVGAGI. The DNA for the CDR3 is TGTGCCAGCAGTTACTCCGAGGGGGCCAGCGTCAATGGCTACACCTTC. This encodes CASSYSEGASVNGYTF.